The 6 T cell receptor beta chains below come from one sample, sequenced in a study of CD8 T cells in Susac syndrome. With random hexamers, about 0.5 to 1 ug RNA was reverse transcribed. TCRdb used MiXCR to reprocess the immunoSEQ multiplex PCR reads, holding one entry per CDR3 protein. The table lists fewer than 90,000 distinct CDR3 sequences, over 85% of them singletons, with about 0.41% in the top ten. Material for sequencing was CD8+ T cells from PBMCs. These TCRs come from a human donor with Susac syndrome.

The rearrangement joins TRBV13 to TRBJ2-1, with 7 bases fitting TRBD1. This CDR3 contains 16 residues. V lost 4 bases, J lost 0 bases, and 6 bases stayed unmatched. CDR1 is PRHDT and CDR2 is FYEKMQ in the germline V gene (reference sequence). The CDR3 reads CASSYGQASSYNEQFF. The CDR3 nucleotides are TGTGCCAGCAGCTATGGACAGGCGAGCTCCTACAATGAGCAGTTCTTC.

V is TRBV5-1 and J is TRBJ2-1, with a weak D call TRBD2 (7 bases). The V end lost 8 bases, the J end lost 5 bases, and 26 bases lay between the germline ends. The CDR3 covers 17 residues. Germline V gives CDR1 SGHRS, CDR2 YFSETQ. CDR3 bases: TGCGCCAGTCGGACAGTCAGCGGGACCCGGGGAAACAATGAGCAGTTCTTC. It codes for CASRTVSGTRGNNEQFF.

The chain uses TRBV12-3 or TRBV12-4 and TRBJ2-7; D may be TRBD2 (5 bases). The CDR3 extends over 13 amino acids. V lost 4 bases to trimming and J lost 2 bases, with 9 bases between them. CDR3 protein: CASSWERAYEQYF. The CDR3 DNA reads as TGTGCCAGCAGTTGGGAGCGTGCCTACGAGCAGTACTTC.

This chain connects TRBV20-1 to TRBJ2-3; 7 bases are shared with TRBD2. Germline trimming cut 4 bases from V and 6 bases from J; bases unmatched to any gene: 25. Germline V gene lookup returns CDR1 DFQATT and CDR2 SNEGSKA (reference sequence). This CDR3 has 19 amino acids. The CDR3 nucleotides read TGCAGTGCTACCTCCTCAGGGTTCGGCGGGAGTGCCGCTATGGATACGCAGTATTTT. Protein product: CSATSSGFGGSAAMDTQYF.

The CDR3 spells CSAGGLGSTDTQYF. The CDR3 DNA reads as TGCAGTGCTGGGGGACTAGGAAGCACAGATACGCAGTATTTT. The chain links TRBV20-1 to TRBJ2-3; 8 nucleotides match TRBD2. The germline CDR1 and CDR2 sequences are DFQATT and SNEGSKA (reference sequence). Trimming took 5 bases from V and 0 from J; bases not matched to a gene: 4. The CDR3 has 14 residues.

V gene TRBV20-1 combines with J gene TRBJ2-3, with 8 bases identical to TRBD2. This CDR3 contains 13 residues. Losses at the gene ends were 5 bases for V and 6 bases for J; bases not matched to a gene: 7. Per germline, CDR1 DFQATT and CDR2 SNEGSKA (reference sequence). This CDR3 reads CSAREGTWDTQYF. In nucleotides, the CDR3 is TGCAGTGCTCGGGAGGGCACATGGGATACGCAGTATTTT.